These T cell receptor beta chains were read from a single sample in a study of T-cell memory formation after mild COVID-19. TCRdb reprocessed the 5' RACE reads via MiXCR and lists one record per CDR3 protein. Of about 340,000 distinct CDR3 sequences in the sample, 10% to 15% are singletons; the top ten hold 20% to 25%. Sample: PBMCs or a T cell subset sorted from them (not recorded which). Every receptor here comes from a man aged 18-30 years who had mild COVID-19 (a few samples of this study predate the infection). Cell type and time point are not known. Both conserved end residues are part of each CDR3. The D gene is left open where the match is weak. Not all rows give a size; the values are once, few, many and, for expanded clones, a class.

clone_size j_call cdr3_length d_call v_call cdr3_aa cdr3_nt
NA TRBJ2-1 12 NA TRBV5-1 CASSPSSVEQFF TGCGCCAGCAGCCCCTCGTCGGTTGAGCAGTTCTTC
NA TRBJ2-3 15 NA TRBV14 CASSQDRGIVDTQYF TGTGCCAGCAGCCAAGATCGGGGGATTGTGGATACGCAGTATTTT
NA TRBJ1-2 15 TRBD1 TRBV20-1 CSAPSADRVAYGYTF TGCAGTGCTCCTAGCGCGGACAGGGTGGCCTATGGCTACACCTTC
NA TRBJ2-3 11 NA TRBV2 CASKLTDTQYF TGTGCCAGCAAACTCACAGATACGCAGTATTTT
NA TRBJ1-5 17 NA TRBV21-1 CASSKLGNPERDQPQHF TGTGCCAGCAGCAAACTAGGGAATCCCGAGAGGGATCAGCCCCAGCATTTT
many TRBJ2-4 14 NA TRBV7-2 CASSSGLAKNIQYF TGTGCCAGCAGCTCGGGACTAGCCAAAAACATTCAGTACTTC
few TRBJ1-3 11 NA TRBV6-6 CASSGGGTIYF TGTGCCAGCAGTGGGGGCGGCACCATATATTTT
many TRBJ1-2 13 NA TRBV12-3/TRBV12-4 CASSLGQGDGYTF TGTGCCAGCAGTTTAGGGCAGGGAGATGGCTACACCTTC
many TRBJ2-3 15 TRBD2 TRBV5-1 CASSPAGLAADTQYF TGCGCCAGCAGCCCCGCGGGACTAGCGGCTGATACGCAGTATTTT
many TRBJ2-1 14 TRBD1 TRBV5-1 CASSLLPGGNEQFF TGCGCCAGCAGCTTGCTTCCAGGGGGCAATGAGCAGTTCTTC
few TRBJ2-3 17 TRBD2 TRBV11-2 CASSTRLAGYATDTQYF TGTGCCAGCAGCACCCGTTTAGCGGGGTATGCCACAGATACGCAGTATTTT
NA TRBJ2-1 15 NA TRBV7-3 CASSSSARGHNEQFF TGTGCCAGCAGCTCCTCAGCCAGGGGCCACAATGAGCAGTTCTTC
NA TRBJ2-6 18 TRBD1 TRBV28 CASRPDRVRFSGANVLTF TGTGCCAGCAGACCTGACAGGGTCCGCTTCTCTGGGGCCAACGTCCTGACTTTC
many TRBJ2-3 12 TRBD2 TRBV20-1 CSLAGSTDTQYF TGCAGCCTAGCGGGGTCCACAGATACGCAGTATTTT
NA TRBJ1-5 16 NA TRBV6-2/TRBV6-3 CASSYSSGPYHQPQHF TGTGCCAGCAGTTACTCATCAGGCCCTTACCATCAGCCCCAGCATTTT
NA TRBJ1-4 15 NA TRBV19 CASNPVWEGREKLFF TGTGCCAGTAACCCCGTATGGGAGGGGCGAGAAAAACTGTTTTTT
few TRBJ2-2 13 NA TRBV6-1 CASHTDYTGELFF TGTGCCAGCCACACAGACTACACCGGGGAGCTGTTTTTT
NA TRBJ2-5 15 TRBD1 TRBV7-3 CASSLGRTGEETQYF TGTGCCAGCAGCTTAGGCAGGACAGGAGAAGAGACCCAGTACTTC